The rows below give T cell receptor beta chains drawn from one sample of a study of blood T cell repertoires in COVID-19. The repertoire was sequenced with immunoSEQ multiplex PCR; TCRdb's copy has only in-frame clones and lacks some. The table includes around 300,000 clones, about 89% detected once. The sequenced sample consisted of PBMCs or T cells enriched from blood (not recorded which). The receptors originated from a woman aged 40 to 50 who had recovered from COVID-19. Each CDR3 is given with its conserved first and last residue. The D gene is left open where the match is weak. A row's size may be missing; if present it is once, few, many or a size class.

clone_size	v_call	j_call	d_call	cdr3_aa	cdr3_nt
once	TRBV5-1	TRBJ2-2	.	CASSGPDPNTGELFF	TGCGCCAGCAGTGGGCCCGACCCGAACACCGGGGAGCTGTTTTTT
.	TRBV6-5	TRBJ2-1	TRBD1	CASSFQGVSSYNEQFF	TGTGCCAGCAGTTTCCAGGGGGTTAGCTCCTACAATGAGCAGTTCTTC
.	TRBV6-5	TRBJ1-2	.	CASSSSYGYTF	TGTGCCAGCAGTTCGTCCTATGGCTACACCTTC
.	TRBV2	TRBJ1-6	.	CASSRDTNSPLHF	TGTGCCAGCAGCAGGGACACGAATTCACCCCTCCACTTT
.	TRBV6-5	TRBJ2-7	TRBD1	CASSTTGGSYEQYF	TGTGCCAGCAGCACGACAGGGGGCAGCTACGAGCAGTACTTC
.	TRBV18	TRBJ2-7	.	CASATGRGGVYEQYF	TGTGCCAGCGCGACCGGTAGGGGTGGGGTCTACGAGCAGTACTTC
.	TRBV5-1	TRBJ2-3	TRBD1	CASSWTGQAYTDTQYF	TGCGCCAGCAGCTGGACAGGACAGGCGTACACAGATACGCAGTATTTT
.	TRBV5-1	TRBJ2-7	TRBD1	CASSIPRDSAYEQYF	TGCGCCAGCAGCATACCCCGGGACAGTGCCTACGAGCAGTACTTC
once	TRBV7-2	TRBJ2-1	.	CASSSTLANEQFF	TGTGCCAGCAGCTCAACCTTAGCTAATGAGCAGTTCTTC
.	TRBV30	TRBJ1-1	.	CAWTPGQSFRKVFF	TGTGCCTGGACTCCTGGACAGTCATTCCGAAAAGTTTTCTTT
.	TRBV6-1	TRBJ1-2	.	CASSERAGWGSGYGYTF	TGTGCCAGCAGTGAAAGGGCAGGGTGGGGTTCCGGCTATGGCTACACCTTC
.	TRBV18	TRBJ1-1	.	CASSPSAGSGTEAFF	TGTGCCAGCTCACCCTCGGCAGGGTCTGGCACTGAAGCTTTCTTT
.	TRBV5-5	TRBJ1-5	.	CASSLTGPEPNQPQHF	TGTGCCAGCAGCTTGACAGGGCCAGAACCCAATCAGCCCCAGCATTTT
.	TRBV27	TRBJ1-1	.	CARPGLYGDMNTEAFF	TGTGCCAGACCCGGACTTTATGGGGATATGAACACTGAAGCTTTCTTT
.	TRBV21-1	TRBJ1-2	.	CASSNSGTGFF	TGTGCCAGCAGCAACTCCGGGACAGGGTTCTTC
.	TRBV7-8	TRBJ2-7	TRBD1	CASSSDRAREQYF	TGTGCCAGCAGCTCAGACAGGGCCCGCGAGCAGTACTTC
.	TRBV5-1	TRBJ2-1	TRBD2	CASSKSGTSFYNEQFF	TGCGCCAGCAGCAAATCCGGGACTAGCTTTTACAATGAGCAGTTCTTC
once	TRBV2	TRBJ2-5	TRBD1	CASSEGQGIQETQYF	TGTGCCAGCAGTGAAGGACAGGGAATCCAAGAGACCCAGTACTTC
.	TRBV7-2	TRBJ1-6	.	CASSFSLYNSPLHF	TGTGCCAGCAGCTTTTCTCTTTATAATTCACCCCTCCACTTT
.	TRBV9	TRBJ2-3	TRBD2	CASSVGISGNTDTQYF	TGTGCCAGCAGCGTAGGTATTAGCGGGAACACAGATACGCAGTATTTT
once	TRBV13	TRBJ2-1	.	CASSLAGDSSYNEQFF	TGTGCCAGCAGCTTAGCGGGGGACAGTTCCTACAATGAGCAGTTCTTC
.	TRBV7-9	TRBJ1-6	.	CASSLGGDNSPLHF	TGTGCCAGCAGCTTAGGGGGGGATAATTCACCCCTCCACTTT
.	TRBV18	TRBJ2-3	.	CASSPPGFGPDTQYF	TGTGCCAGCTCACCACCGGGTTTTGGGCCTGATACGCAGTATTTT
.	TRBV7-9	TRBJ2-5	.	CASSFPRSGQVLEETQYF	TGTGCCAGCAGCTTCCCCCGTAGCGGTCAAGTGCTAGAAGAGACCCAGTACTTC
.	TRBV15	TRBJ1-3	.	CATSRGGTLSGNTIYF	TGTGCCACCAGCAGAGGAGGAACCCTGTCTGGAAACACCATATATTTT
.	TRBV9	TRBJ2-7	TRBD2	CASSVEGLTYEQYF	TGTGCCAGCAGCGTAGAGGGACTAACTTACGAGCAGTACTTC
.	TRBV29-1	TRBJ1-5	.	CSVADGVLGNQPQHF	TGCAGCGTGGCTGACGGAGTATTAGGCAATCAGCCCCAGCATTTT
.	TRBV2	TRBJ1-5	.	CASRADRYSNQPQHF	TGTGCCAGCAGAGCCGACAGGTATAGCAATCAGCCCCAGCATTTT
.	TRBV18	TRBJ1-1	.	CASSAGTPNTEAFF	TGTGCCAGCTCCGCCGGGACTCCGAACACTGAAGCTTTCTTT
once	TRBV6-5	TRBJ2-5	TRBD2	CASRPSGQETQYF	TGTGCCAGCAGACCTAGCGGACAAGAGACCCAGTACTTC
.	TRBV30	TRBJ1-5	TRBD1	CAWSEGQSSNQPQHF	TGTGCCTGGAGTGAGGGACAGTCTAGCAATCAGCCCCAGCATTTT
.	TRBV10-3	TRBJ2-3	.	CAISRGTTGGTDTQYF	TGTGCCATCAGTCGCGGAACCACGGGTGGCACAGATACGCAGTATTTT
.	TRBV30	TRBJ1-2	.	CAWSPGGGGYTF	TGTGCCTGGAGTCCCGGGGGAGGAGGCTACACCTTC
.	TRBV5-1	TRBJ1-1	TRBD1	CASSLMGTGGSEAFF	TGCGCCAGCAGCTTAATGGGGACAGGGGGCAGTGAAGCTTTCTTT
.	TRBV5-5	TRBJ1-4	.	CASSSLRESSEKLFF	TGTGCCAGCAGCAGCCTCCGGGAGTCAAGCGAAAAACTGTTTTTT
.	TRBV4-3	TRBJ2-1	.	CASSQDQYSSSYNEQFF	TGCGCCAGCAGCCAAGATCAATATTCGAGCTCCTACAATGAGCAGTTCTTC
once	TRBV29-1	TRBJ1-4	.	CSVLEPSQDRKLFF	TGCAGCGTACTCGAGCCCTCCCAGGATCGAAAACTGTTTTTT
.	TRBV18	TRBJ2-1	.	CASSPSATYNEQFF	TGTGCCAGCTCACCCTCAGCGACTTACAATGAGCAGTTCTTC
.	TRBV7-2	TRBJ2-2	.	CASSLAGIPGELFF	TGTGCCAGCAGCTTAGCGGGCATCCCCGGGGAGCTGTTTTTT
.	TRBV24-1	TRBJ2-2	TRBD1	CATSDHRDRGTGELFF	TGTGCCACCAGTGATCACCGGGACAGGGGGACCGGGGAGCTGTTTTTT
.	TRBV5-1	TRBJ2-1	.	CASSLGLGYNEQFF	TGCGCCAGCAGCTTGGGACTCGGCTACAATGAGCAGTTCTTC
.	TRBV19	TRBJ1-2	TRBD1	CASSTLGGAGYGYTF	TGTGCCAGTAGTACGTTAGGGGGCGCAGGGTATGGCTACACCTTC
.	TRBV7-2	TRBJ2-7	TRBD1	CASSLKGTGVYEQYF	TGTGCCAGCAGCTTAAAGGGGACAGGGGTCTACGAGCAGTACTTC
few	TRBV11-3	TRBJ1-1	TRBD1	CASSPRGRPEAFF	TGTGCCAGCAGCCCCAGGGGGCGGCCTGAAGCTTTCTTT
.	TRBV11-2	TRBJ1-1	TRBD1	CASSSSTGGLTEAFF	TGTGCCAGCAGCTCTTCGACAGGGGGTTTGACTGAAGCTTTCTTT
.	TRBV18	TRBJ2-1	TRBD2	CASSRDLQREGRHEQFF	TGTGCCAGCTCACGAGATCTCCAGCGGGAGGGCCGTCATGAGCAGTTCTTC
.	TRBV5-1	TRBJ2-7	.	CASSLAAGLYEQYF	TGCGCCAGCAGCTTGGCGGCAGGGTTATACGAGCAGTACTTC
once	TRBV2	TRBJ2-3	TRBD1	CASRDRGPDTQYF	TGTGCGAGCCGGGACAGGGGGCCAGATACGCAGTATTTT
once	TRBV6-5	TRBJ1-1	TRBD1	CASKDGTGGTEAFF	TGTGCCAGCAAGGACGGGACAGGGGGTACTGAAGCTTTCTTT
.	TRBV27	TRBJ2-2	.	CASSLSWSCCSGQNPNTGELFF	TGTGCCAGCAGTTTATCGTGGTCGTGTTGCTCGGGACAAAATCCGAACACCGGGGAGCTGTTTTTT
few	TRBV19	TRBJ1-1	.	CASSSGGKAATEAFF	TGTGCCAGTAGTAGCGGGGGGAAGGCGGCCACTGAAGCTTTCTTT
once	TRBV5-5	TRBJ2-7	TRBD1	CASSPVPGQSSYEQYF	TGTGCCAGCAGCCCTGTACCGGGACAGAGCTCCTACGAGCAGTACTTC
once	TRBV7-6	TRBJ2-7	.	CASSQQQGGAYEQYF	TGTGCCAGCAGCCAGCAGCAGGGAGGCGCCTACGAGCAGTACTTC
.	TRBV7-8	TRBJ1-1	.	CASSFGGNTEAFF	TGTGCCAGCAGCTTCGGGGGGAACACTGAAGCTTTCTTT